Reported below is one TCR beta chain. Its antigen is currently unknown. The CDR3 runs to 18 residues. In germline, CDR1 is LGHDT, CDR2 YNNKEL (reference sequence). The V gene lost 0 bases and the J gene lost 7 bases, with 22 bases spanning the gap. Patients included in sequencing had previously demonstrated CD8+CD57+ cell expansion by flow cytometry. This sample is part of a study of CD8+CD57+ T cells in acquired aplastic anemia. General study results and limits: Researchers reported that CD8+ Simpson's diversity was not significantly different in patients versus controls.

It was genomic DNA that served as the template for profiling TCR beta VDJ and CDR3. TCRdb independently ran MiXCR on the reads; one entry per CDR3 protein. The sample lists 150,000 to 200,000 distinct CDR3 sequences, less than 50% occurring once. The origin of this receptor is a human donor with aplastic anemia. The gene calls are TRBV3-1 and TRBJ2-1, with D maybe TRBD1 (6 bases). The sequenced sample was sorted CD4+, CD8+, or CD8+CD57+ T cells (not recorded which) from PBMCs. CDR3 protein: CASSQDPLSLWGPNEQFF. CDR3 bases: TGTGCCAGCAGCCAAGACCCCCTTAGTCTGTGGGGGCCGAATGAGCAGTTCTTC.